Sequencing of this T cell receptor (beta chain) was carried out in a study of technical replicates of blood from several donors. The data were produced by immunoSEQ multiplex PCR, yet TCRdb's version contains in-frame clones alone and is incomplete. The sample consists of about 15,000 clones, about four fifths of them appearing once. Material for sequencing was PBMCs. This clonotype was sampled from a human donor in good health.

CDR3 nucleotides: TGCGCCAGCAGACAGGAGCAGTACCAAGAGACCCAGTACTTC. As protein: CASRQEQYQETQYF. The chain recombines TRBV10-2 with TRBJ2-5; possible D gene TRBD1, 5 bases. There are 14 residues in the CDR3. The germline CDR1 and CDR2 sequences are WSHSY and SAAADI. V was shortened by 6 bases and J by 0 bases, with 11 bases between the two germline ends.